This note documents a single T cell receptor beta chain sequence. Germline loops: CDR1 SEHNR, CDR2 FQNEAQ (reference sequence). The CDR3 covers 15 residues. The V and J ends lost 8 bases and 5 bases respectively, with 20 bases between them. Sequencing was performed with immunoSEQ multiplex PCR; in TCRdb, only in-frame clones are kept and a portion is missing. The sample consists of about 23,000 clones, approximately 83% of them appearing once. The data were taken from a study of OX40 agonist ivuxolimab in advanced cancers. At the level of the study: Each patient was given ivuxolimab into a vein every 2 weeks, at 0.01 to 10 mg/kg.

This clonotype was sampled from an adult with an advanced solid tumor such as melanoma, head and neck, liver or kidney cancer. The sample was CD4+ or CD8+ T cells sorted from blood, taken in a trial of the OX40 agonist ivuxolimab. V and J are TRBV7-9 and TRBJ2-3; D may be TRBD2 (6 bases). CDR3 in DNA: TGTGCCAGCTTGGCCGCGGGAAAAACCCGAGATACGCAGTATTTT. It specifies CASLAAGKTRDTQYF. The complete variable domain, with remaining parts taken from reference TRBV7-9 and TRBJ2-3, reads DTGVSQNPRHKITKRGQNVTFRCDPISEHNRLYWYRQTLGQGPEFLTYFQNEAQLEKSRLLSDRFSAERPKGSFSTLEIQRTEQGDSAMYLCASLAAGKTRDTQYFGPGTRLTVL.